This section outlines one T cell receptor (beta chain) sequence together with its context. This CDR3 comprises 19 residues. The germline CDR1 and CDR2 sequences are SEHNR and FQNEAQ (reference sequence). Trimming cost V 5 bases and J 2 bases; bases outside gene matches: 14. Produced via immunoSEQ multiplex PCR; TCRdb's table is partial and in-frame only. The sample includes hundreds of thousands of clones, about nine tenths of them seen just once. This sample was included in a study of blood T cell repertoires in COVID-19. Material for sequencing was PBMCs or T cells enriched from blood (not recorded which). The chain is built from TRBV7-9 and TRBJ2-1; 11 bases are a match to TRBD2. The receptor comes from a woman aged 55-69 years who had recovered from COVID-19. The CDR3 DNA follows: TGTGCCAGCAGCCCCACACTAGCGGGGGACCACGGACCCTACAATGAGCAGTTCTTC. Translating gives CASSPTLAGDHGPYNEQFF.